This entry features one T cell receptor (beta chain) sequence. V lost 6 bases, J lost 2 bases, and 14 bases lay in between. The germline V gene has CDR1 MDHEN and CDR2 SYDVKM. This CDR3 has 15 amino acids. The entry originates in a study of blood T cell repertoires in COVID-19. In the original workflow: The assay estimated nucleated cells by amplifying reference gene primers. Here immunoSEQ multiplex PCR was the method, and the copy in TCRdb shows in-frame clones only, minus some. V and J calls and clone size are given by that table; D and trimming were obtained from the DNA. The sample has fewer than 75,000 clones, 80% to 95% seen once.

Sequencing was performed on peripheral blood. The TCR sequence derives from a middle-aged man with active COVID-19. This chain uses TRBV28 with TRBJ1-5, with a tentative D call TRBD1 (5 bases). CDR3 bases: TGTGCCAGCAGGGGACGGGCGGGGGGCAATCAGCCCCAGCATTTT. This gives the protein CASRGRAGGNQPQHF.